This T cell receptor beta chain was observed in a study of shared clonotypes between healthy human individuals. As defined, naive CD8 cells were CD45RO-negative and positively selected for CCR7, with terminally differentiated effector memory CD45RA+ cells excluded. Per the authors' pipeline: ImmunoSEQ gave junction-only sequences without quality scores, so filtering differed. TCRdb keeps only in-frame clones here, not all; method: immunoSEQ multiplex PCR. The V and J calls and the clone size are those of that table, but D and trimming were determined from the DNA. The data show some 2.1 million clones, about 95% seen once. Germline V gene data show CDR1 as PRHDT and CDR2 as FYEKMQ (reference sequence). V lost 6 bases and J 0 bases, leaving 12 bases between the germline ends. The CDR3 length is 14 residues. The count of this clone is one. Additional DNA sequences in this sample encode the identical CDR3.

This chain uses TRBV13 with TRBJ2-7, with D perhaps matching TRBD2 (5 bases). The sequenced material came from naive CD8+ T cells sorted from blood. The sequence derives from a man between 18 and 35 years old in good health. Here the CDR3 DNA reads TGTGCCAGCAGTCCGTCGGGGAGCTCCTACGAGCAGTACTTC. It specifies CASSPSGSSYEQYF. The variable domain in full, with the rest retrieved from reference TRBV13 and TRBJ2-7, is AAGVIQSPRHLIKEKRETATLKCYPIPRHDTVYWYQQGPGQDPQFLISFYEKMQSDKGSIPDRFSAQQFSDYHSELNMSSLELGDSALYFCASSPSGSSYEQYFGPGTRLTVT.